Each of the 17 T cell receptor beta chains below was sequenced from the same sample in a study of cytomegalovirus exposure and HLA in healthy donors. This PCR relied on a set of 60 Vbeta primers and 13 Jbeta primers. The data were produced by immunoSEQ multiplex PCR, yet TCRdb's version contains in-frame clones alone and is incomplete. The sample has under 130,000 clones, and its top ten clones hold approximately 0.6%. The sample was PBMCs. The receptors here all came from a man over 45 in good health and CMV-seronegative.

The chain couples TRBV10-1 to TRBJ1-1, with D uncertain. CDR3 length: 14 residues. V lost 3 bases and J lost 7, with 15 bases in between. Germline V gene lookup returns CDR1 WNHNN and CDR2 SYGVQD (reference sequence). CDR3 sequence reads: CASSEFFGEGEAFF. The CDR3 nucleotides read TGCGCCAGCAGTGAATTTTTTGGCGAGGGTGAAGCTTTCTTT.

The gene calls are TRBV5-1 and TRBJ1-2; no reliable D call. With 2 bases removed from V and 8 bases from J, the gap between germline ends came to 16 bases. CDR1 is SGHRS and CDR2 is YFSETQ in the germline V gene. This CDR3 has 14 amino acids. CDR3 nucleotides: TGCGCCAGCAGCTTTCCGGAGGCCGTTGAGGGCTACACCTTC. The encoded protein is CASSFPEAVEGYTF.

This chain joins TRBV19 and TRBJ2-1, with 12 bases lining up with TRBD2. This CDR3 is 15 amino acids long. CDR1 and CDR2 (germline): LNHDA, SQIVND (reference sequence). V lost 5 bases, J lost 9 bases, and 8 bases stayed unmatched. The CDR3 DNA follows: TGTGCCAGTAGTGCTAGCGGGGGGGCCTTCGGTGAGCAGTTCTTC. It yields the protein CASSASGGAFGEQFF. The variable domain in full, with the rest retrieved from reference TRBV19 and TRBJ2-1, is DGGITQSPKYLFRKEGQNVTLSCEQNLNHDAMYWYRQDPGQGLRLIYYSQIVNDFQKGDIAEGYSVSREKKESFPLTVTSAQKNPTAFYLCASSASGGAFGEQFFGPGTRLTVL.

This sequence joins TRBV6-5 and TRBJ1-1, with D possibly being TRBD1 (6 bases). Deletions cut 9 bases from V and 0 bases from J, with 11 bases between. The CDR3 loop spans 13 amino acids. Germline CDR1 MNHEY, CDR2 SVGAGI. In DNA form, the CDR3 reads TGTGCCAGTTCAGGGGTAATGAACACTGAAGCTTTCTTT. It translates to CASSGVMNTEAFF.

V gene TRBV20-1 combines with J gene TRBJ2-3; TRBD2 matches at 8 bases. The germline CDR1 and CDR2 sequences are DFQATT and SNEGSKA (reference sequence). V dropped 5 bases and J dropped 9; count of bases not matched to a gene: 4. This CDR3 has 11 amino acids. The CDR3 loop is CSAATGGTQYF. The CDR3 coding sequence is TGCAGTGCTGCAACGGGAGGGACGCAGTATTTT.

The chain links TRBV19 to TRBJ2-2; 7 bases are a match to TRBD1. The ends lost 6 bases at V and 0 bases at J; junction bases unmatched: 7. The CDR3 has 16 residues. From germline, CDR1 is LNHDA and CDR2 SQIVND (reference sequence). CDR3 sequence (DNA): TGTGCCAGTAGGACTCCCGGGACAGCGAACACCGGGGAGCTGTTTTTT. Translation gives CASRTPGTANTGELFF.

The rearrangement links TRBV7-8 to TRBJ1-2, with a possible D match to TRBD1 (5 bases). The CDR3 length is 15 residues. Germline V gives CDR1 SGHVS, CDR2 FQNEAQ. Trimming shortened V by 0 bases and J by 1 base, and 9 bases separated the two germline ends. In DNA form, the CDR3 reads TGTGCCAGCAGCTTAGCAGGGGCGGATAACTATGGCTACACCTTC. Translated, it gives CASSLAGADNYGYTF. Full variable domain (remainder filled in from reference TRBV7-8 and TRBJ1-2): GAGVSQSPRYKVAKRGQDVALRCDPISGHVSLFWYQQALGQGPEFLTYFQNEAQLDKSGLPSDRFFAERPEGSVSTLKIQRTQQEDSAVYLCASSLAGADNYGYTFGSGTRLTVV.

This chain uses TRBV2 with TRBJ1-2, with 9 nucleotides matching TRBD1. The CDR3 totals 12 residues. The germline CDR1 and CDR2 sequences are SNHLY and FYNNEI. With 5 bases clipped from V and 7 bases from J, the junction kept 2 bases outside the gene matches. CDR3: CASSRTGVGYTF. The DNA of the CDR3 is TGTGCCAGCAGTAGGACAGGGGTTGGCTACACCTTC.

This chain joins TRBV7-2 and TRBJ2-3; maybe TRBD1 (5 bases). Trimming stripped 5 bases from V and 0 bases from J, with 21 bases between. Germline assignment: CDR1 SGHTA and CDR2 FQGNSA. The length of the CDR3 is 18 residues. DNA for the CDR3: TGTGCCAGCAGCCAACAGGTCTTTGACTGGAGAAGCACAGATACGCAGTATTTT. Translated, it gives CASSQQVFDWRSTDTQYF.

The chain uses TRBV11-2 and TRBJ2-7; 8 bases map to TRBD2. Germline trimming cut 5 bases from V and 1 base from J; bases unmatched to any gene: 4. CDR1 SGHAT and CDR2 FQNNGV come from the germline V gene. The length of the CDR3 is 14 residues. The CDR3 DNA reads TGTGCCAGCAGCCGGGGGGGGATTTCCTACGAGCAGTACTTC. Translating gives CASSRGGISYEQYF.

The chain couples TRBV7-9 to TRBJ1-2; D remains ambiguous. CDR1 and CDR2 (germline): SEHNR, FQNEAQ (reference sequence). This CDR3 comprises 14 residues. V was trimmed by 1 base and J by 8 bases, leaving 14 bases between them. The CDR3 nucleotides are TGTGCCAGCAGCTTAGGTCGCGGTTTTGGAGGCTACACCTTC. Residues: CASSLGRGFGGYTF.

J is TRBJ2-7 and V is TRBV25-1, with 9 bases identical to TRBD1. This CDR3 is built from 15 residues. The germline V gene encodes CDR1 MGHDK and CDR2 SYGVNS. Trimming at V came to 5 bases and at J to 2 bases, leaving 7 bases not matched to a gene. CDR3 DNA sequence: TGTGCCAGCAGTAAACCGGGACAGGGTGCCTACGAGCAGTACTTC. This translates into CASSKPGQGAYEQYF.

V usage is TRBV29-1 and J usage is TRBJ2-2, with D perhaps TRBD2 (6 bases). CDR1 is SQVTM and CDR2 is ANQGSEA in the germline V gene. Trimming shortened V by 1 base and J by 4 bases, and 16 bases separated the two germline ends. The CDR3 covers 16 residues. Here the CDR3 DNA reads TGCAGCGTTGAAGCTCGGACGGGGGAGACCACCGGGGAGCTGTTTTTT. Translating it yields CSVEARTGETTGELFF.

This chain joins TRBV19 and TRBJ2-3; TRBD2 might be the D (6 bases). V lost 10 bases, J lost 7 bases, and 24 bases lay in between. This CDR3 is 15 amino acids long. Germline CDR1 is LNHDA and CDR2 is SQIVND (reference sequence). CDR3 DNA: TGTGCCACAAGACTAGGCCCAGGGCCACCCAATACGCAGTATTTT. As protein: CATRLGPGPPNTQYF.

This chain joins TRBV12-5 and TRBJ1-5; D is uncertain. Germline CDR1 LGHNT, CDR2 FRNRAP. The CDR3 length is 17 residues. V lost 4 bases to trimming and J lost 2 bases, with 18 bases between them. The CDR3, as DNA: TGTGCTAGTGGTTCCAGCCCCACCTCGGGAGGCAATCAGCCCCAGCATTTT. This sequence encodes CASGSSPTSGGNQPQHF.

About this clone: This CDR3 is also generated by other DNA sequences in the sample. The chain uses TRBV7-2 and TRBJ2-5; D ambiguous. The germline V and J ends were trimmed by 5 bases and 3 bases, with 13 bases remaining between them. The germline V gene encodes CDR1 SGHTA and CDR2 FQGNSA. The CDR3 is 14 amino acids. In nucleotides, the CDR3 is TGTGCCAGCAGCCTTGGCGGTTGGAAAGAGACCCAGTACTTC. Its protein is CASSLGGWKETQYF. The entire variable domain, with the rest obtained from reference TRBV7-2 and TRBJ2-5, is as follows: GAGVSQSPSNKVTEKGKDVELRCDPISGHTALYWYRQSLGQGLEFLIYFQGNSAPDKSGLPSDRFSAERTGGSVSTLTIQRTQQEDSAVYLCASSLGGWKETQYFGPGTRLLVL.

The CDR3 loop reads CSVKQGNEQFF. In nucleotides, the CDR3 is TGCAGCGTTAAACAGGGCAATGAGCAGTTCTTC. The chain is built from TRBV29-1 and TRBJ2-1, with D possibly matching TRBD1 (6 bases). V gave up 5 bases and J gave up 6 bases, with 8 bases separating them. CDR3 size: 11 residues. CDR1 SQVTM and CDR2 ANQGSEA come from the germline V gene.